This T cell receptor (beta chain) was recorded in a study of T cells in Graves' hyperthyroidism and ophthalmopathy. Study as a whole: Prior to any treatment, at the point of initial diagnosis, peripheral blood was collected.

This clonotype was counted many times. Graves' hyperthyroidism is called stable when ophthalmopathy does not progress within 18 months. Participants, patients aged 18 to 65, had newly diagnosed hyperthyroidism with a duration under 2 months. CDR1 and CDR2 (germline): KGHSH, LQKENI. Trimming removed 0 bases from V and 4 bases from J; junction bases left unmatched: 2. The CDR3 has 15 residues. TCR beta CDR3 regions were amplified from RNA transcripts. The HTBI primer set served for first-round RT-PCR of the TCR CDR3. TCRdb re-derived calls from the multiplex PCR reads in MiXCR, one entry per CDR3 protein. The sample records under 400,000 distinct CDR3 sequences, about 14% being singletons.

The chain has TRBV18 and TRBJ2-1, with 8 bases that match TRBD2. The sequence was obtained from an older woman with Graves' hyperthyroidism. The sequenced material came from blood. As DNA, the CDR3 is TGTGCCAGCTCACCACCAACTAGCGGTTACAATGAGCAGTTCTTC. Translating it yields CASSPPTSGYNEQFF.